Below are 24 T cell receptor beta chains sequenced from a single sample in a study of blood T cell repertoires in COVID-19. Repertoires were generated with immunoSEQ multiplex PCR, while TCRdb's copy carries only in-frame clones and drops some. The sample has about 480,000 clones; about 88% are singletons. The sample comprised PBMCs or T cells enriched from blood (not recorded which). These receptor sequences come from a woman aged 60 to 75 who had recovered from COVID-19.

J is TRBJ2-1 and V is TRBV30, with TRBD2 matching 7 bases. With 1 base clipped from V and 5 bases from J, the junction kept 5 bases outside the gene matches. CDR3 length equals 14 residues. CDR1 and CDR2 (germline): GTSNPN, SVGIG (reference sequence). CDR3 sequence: CAWSEGGTNNEQFF. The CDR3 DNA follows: TGTGCCTGGAGTGAGGGCGGGACTAACAATGAGCAGTTCTTC.

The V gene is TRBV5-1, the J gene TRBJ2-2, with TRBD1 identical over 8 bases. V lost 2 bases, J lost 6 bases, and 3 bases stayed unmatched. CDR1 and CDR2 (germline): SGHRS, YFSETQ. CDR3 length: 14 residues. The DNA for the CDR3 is TGCGCCAGCAGCTTCAACAGGGGGGCCGGGGAGCTGTTTTTT. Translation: CASSFNRGAGELFF.

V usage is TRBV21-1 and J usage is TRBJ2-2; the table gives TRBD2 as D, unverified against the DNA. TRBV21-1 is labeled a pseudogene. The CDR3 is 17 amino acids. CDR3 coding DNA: TGTGCCAGCAGCAAAGATCAGCTAGCGGGGGACACCGGGGAGCTGTTTTTT. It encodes CASSKDQLAGDTGELFF.

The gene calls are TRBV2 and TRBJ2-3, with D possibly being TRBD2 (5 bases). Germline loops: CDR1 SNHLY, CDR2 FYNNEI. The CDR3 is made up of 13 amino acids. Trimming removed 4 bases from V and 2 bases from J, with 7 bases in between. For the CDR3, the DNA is TGTGCCAGCAGTGCCGGGATCACAGATACGCAGTATTTT. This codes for CASSAGITDTQYF.

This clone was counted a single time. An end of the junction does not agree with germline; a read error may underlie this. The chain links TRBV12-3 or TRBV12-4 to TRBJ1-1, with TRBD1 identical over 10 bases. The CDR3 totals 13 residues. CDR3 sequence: CASSTLGQGHLRF. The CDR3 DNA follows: TGTGCCAGCAGCACCCTGGGACAGGGGCACCTTAGGTTT.

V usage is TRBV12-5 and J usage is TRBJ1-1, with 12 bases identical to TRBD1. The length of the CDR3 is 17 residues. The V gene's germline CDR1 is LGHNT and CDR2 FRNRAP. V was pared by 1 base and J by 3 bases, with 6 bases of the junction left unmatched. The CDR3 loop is CASGLDGTGGGDTEAFF. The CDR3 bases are TGTGCTAGTGGTTTGGACGGGACAGGGGGCGGTGACACTGAAGCTTTCTTT.

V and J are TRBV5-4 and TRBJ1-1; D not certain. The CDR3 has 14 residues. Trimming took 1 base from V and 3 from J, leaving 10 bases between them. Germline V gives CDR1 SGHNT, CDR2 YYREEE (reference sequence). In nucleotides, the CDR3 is TGTGCCAGCAGCTTGCCACCCGACTACACTGAAGCTTTCTTT. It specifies CASSLPPDYTEAFF.

The CDR3 loop reads CASSLQGRKNYGYTF. The DNA for the CDR3 is TGTGCCAGCAGCCTCCAGGGCAGGAAGAACTATGGCTACACCTTC. The chain links TRBV27 to TRBJ1-2; D possibly corresponds to TRBD1 (5 bases). The V and J ends lost 6 bases and 2 bases respectively, with 16 bases between them. CDR1 and CDR2 (germline): MNHEY, SMNVEV (reference sequence). The CDR3 runs to 15 residues.

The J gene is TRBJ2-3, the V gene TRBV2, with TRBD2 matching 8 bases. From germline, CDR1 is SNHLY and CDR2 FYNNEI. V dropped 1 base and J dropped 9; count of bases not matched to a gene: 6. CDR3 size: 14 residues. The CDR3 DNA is TGTGCCAGCAGTGAAGAGGTTAGCGGGGACACGCAGTATTTT. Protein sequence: CASSEEVSGDTQYF.

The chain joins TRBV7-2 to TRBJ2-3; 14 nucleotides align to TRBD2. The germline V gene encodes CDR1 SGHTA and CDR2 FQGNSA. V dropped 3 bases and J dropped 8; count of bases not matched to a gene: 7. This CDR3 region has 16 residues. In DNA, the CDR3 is TGTGCCAGCAGCTTTCAGACTAGCGGGGGGGATGGTACGCAGTATTTT. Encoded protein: CASSFQTSGGDGTQYF. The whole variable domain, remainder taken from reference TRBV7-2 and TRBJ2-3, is GAGVSQSPSNKVTEKGKDVELRCDPISGHTALYWYRQSLGQGLEFLIYFQGNSAPDKSGLPSDRFSAERTGGSVSTLTIQRTQQEDSAVYLCASSFQTSGGDGTQYFGPGTRLTVL.

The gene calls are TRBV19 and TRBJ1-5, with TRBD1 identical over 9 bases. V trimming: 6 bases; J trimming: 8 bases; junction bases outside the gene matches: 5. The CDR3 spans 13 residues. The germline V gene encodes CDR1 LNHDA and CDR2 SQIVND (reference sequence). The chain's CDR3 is CASRRDRAEPQHF. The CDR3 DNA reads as TGTGCCAGTAGGAGGGACAGGGCTGAGCCCCAGCATTTT.

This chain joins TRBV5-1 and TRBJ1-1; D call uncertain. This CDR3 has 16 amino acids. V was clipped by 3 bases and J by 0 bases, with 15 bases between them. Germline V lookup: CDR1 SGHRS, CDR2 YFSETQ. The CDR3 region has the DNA TGCGCCAGCAGCTGGAGACTAGATTATATGAACACTGAAGCTTTCTTT. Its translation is CASSWRLDYMNTEAFF.

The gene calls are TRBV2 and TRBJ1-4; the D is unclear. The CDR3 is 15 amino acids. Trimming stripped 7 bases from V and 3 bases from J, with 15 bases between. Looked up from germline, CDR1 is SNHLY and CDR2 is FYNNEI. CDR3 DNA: TGTGCCAGCAACCGAGGGTCCGCAGCTAATGAAAAACTGTTTTTT. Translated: CASNRGSAANEKLFF. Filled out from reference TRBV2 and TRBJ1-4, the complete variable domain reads EPEVTQTPSHQVTQMGQEVILRCVPISNHLYFYWYRQILGQKVEFLVSFYNNEISEKSEIFDDQFSVERPDGSNFTLKIRSTKLEDSAMYFCASNRGSAANEKLFFGSGTQLSVL.

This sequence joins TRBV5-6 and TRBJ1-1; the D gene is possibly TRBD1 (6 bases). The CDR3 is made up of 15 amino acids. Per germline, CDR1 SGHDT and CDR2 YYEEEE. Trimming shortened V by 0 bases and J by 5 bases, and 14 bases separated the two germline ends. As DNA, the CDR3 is TGTGCCAGCAGCTTGGGGGTTTACAGGGAAACTGAAGCTTTCTTT. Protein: CASSLGVYRETEAFF.

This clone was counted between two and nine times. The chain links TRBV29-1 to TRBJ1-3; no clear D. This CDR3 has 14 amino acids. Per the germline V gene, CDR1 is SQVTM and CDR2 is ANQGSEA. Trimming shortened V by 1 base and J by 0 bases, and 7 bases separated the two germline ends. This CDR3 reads CSVEGGFSGNTIYF. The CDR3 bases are TGCAGCGTTGAAGGAGGTTTCTCTGGAAACACCATATATTTT.

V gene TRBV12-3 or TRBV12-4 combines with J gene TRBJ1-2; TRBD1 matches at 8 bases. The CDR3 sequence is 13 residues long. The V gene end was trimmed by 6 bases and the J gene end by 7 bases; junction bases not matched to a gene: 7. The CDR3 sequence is CASRRSGGAGYTF. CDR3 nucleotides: TGTGCCAGCAGGAGGTCAGGGGGCGCTGGCTACACCTTC.

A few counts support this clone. The CDR3 protein is CASSHDVSGNGYTF. The DNA for the CDR3 is TGTGCCAGCAGCCATGACGTGTCAGGCAATGGCTACACCTTC. The chain carries TRBV7-9 and TRBJ1-2, with D unclear. V was trimmed by 5 bases and J by 6 bases, leaving 16 bases between them. The CDR3 is 14 amino acids. The V gene's germline CDR1 is SEHNR and CDR2 FQNEAQ (reference sequence).

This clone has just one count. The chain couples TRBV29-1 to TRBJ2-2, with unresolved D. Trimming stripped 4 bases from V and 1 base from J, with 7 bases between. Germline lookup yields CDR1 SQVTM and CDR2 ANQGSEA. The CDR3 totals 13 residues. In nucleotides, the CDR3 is TGCAGCGTTGTACAGAAGAACACCGGGGAGCTGTTTTTT. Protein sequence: CSVVQKNTGELFF.

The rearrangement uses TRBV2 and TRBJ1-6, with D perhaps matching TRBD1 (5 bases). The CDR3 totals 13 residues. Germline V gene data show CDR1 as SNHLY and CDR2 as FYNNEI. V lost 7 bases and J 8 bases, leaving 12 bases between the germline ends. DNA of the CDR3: TGTGCCAGCACCCCAGGGTGGGATTCACCCCTCCACTTT. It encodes CASTPGWDSPLHF.

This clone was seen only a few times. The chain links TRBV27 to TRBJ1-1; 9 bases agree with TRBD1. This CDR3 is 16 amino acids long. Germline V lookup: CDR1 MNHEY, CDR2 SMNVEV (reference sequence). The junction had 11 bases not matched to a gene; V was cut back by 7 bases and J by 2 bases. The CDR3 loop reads CASIRTADRGNTEAFF. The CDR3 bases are TGTGCCAGCATTAGGACGGCGGACAGGGGTAACACTGAAGCTTTCTTT.

In nucleotides, the CDR3 is TGTGCCAGCAGCGTAGAATGGCAGGGGGCGCAGAAGACTGAAGCTTTCTTT. Amino acids: CASSVEWQGAQKTEAFF. The rearrangement uses TRBV9 and TRBJ1-1; 8 bases are a match to TRBD1. Germline-derived CDR1 and CDR2 are SGDLS and YYNGEE. The CDR3 loop spans 17 amino acids. Trimming cost V 0 bases and J 5 bases; bases outside gene matches: 12.

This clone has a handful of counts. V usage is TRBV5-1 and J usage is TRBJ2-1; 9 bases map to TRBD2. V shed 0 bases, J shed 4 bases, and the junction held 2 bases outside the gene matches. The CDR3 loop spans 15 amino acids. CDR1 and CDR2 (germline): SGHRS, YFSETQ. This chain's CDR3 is CASSLDLAGYNEQFF. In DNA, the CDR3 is TGCGCCAGCAGCTTGGACCTAGCGGGGTACAATGAGCAGTTCTTC.

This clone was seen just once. CDR3 sequence reads: CASSLGGTDEKLFF. In DNA, the CDR3 is TGTGCCAGCAGTTTAGGGGGGACGGATGAAAAACTGTTTTTT. This rearrangement joins TRBV27 to TRBJ1-4; the D gene is possibly TRBD1 (5 bases). With 2 bases removed from V and 6 bases from J, the gap between germline ends came to 10 bases. Germline CDR1 and CDR2: MNHEY and SMNVEV (reference sequence). The CDR3 consists of 14 residues.

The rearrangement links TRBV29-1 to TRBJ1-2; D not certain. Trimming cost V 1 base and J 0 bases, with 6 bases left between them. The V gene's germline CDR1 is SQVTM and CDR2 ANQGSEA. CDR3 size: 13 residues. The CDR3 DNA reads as TGCAGCGTTGAAGGCACAACTAACTATGGCTACACCTTC. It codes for CSVEGTTNYGYTF.